This T cell receptor (beta chain) comes out of a study of cytotoxic CD8 clonotypes in ibrutinib-treated CLL. Study-wide results and limits: Having risen at ibrutinib response, clonality had fallen back toward baseline by progression.

Here immunoSEQ multiplex PCR was the method, and the copy in TCRdb shows in-frame clones only, minus some. The sample records around 25,000 clones, 69% being singletons. Germline V gene lookup returns CDR1 SGHTA and CDR2 FQGTGA. The CDR3 consists of 14 residues. Trimming took 5 bases from V and 4 from J, leaving 13 bases between them. With regard to this clone: Its target is not known.

Source: PBMCs, taken at disease progression, from a patient treated with ibrutinib. The TCR originated in a human donor with chronic lymphocytic leukemia. V gene TRBV7-3 combines with J gene TRBJ2-3, with a possible D match to TRBD2 (5 bases). CDR3 loop: CASSEAAGPDTQYF. The CDR3 nucleotides read TGTGCCAGCAGCGAAGCGGCGGGTCCAGATACGCAGTATTTT.